This TCR beta chain was profiled in a study of PD-L1 blockade in urothelial cancer. Study context: Once treatment had started, blood was analyzed at 3 weeks (second dose) and again at 6 weeks. Blood yielded a median of around 140,000 T cells per sample.

The time point is: pretreatment peripheral blood. Patients suffered from locally advanced or metastatic urothelial carcinoma. There are a few counts of this clone. Spiking of synthetic TCR analog templates was performed in each PCR. TCRdb's copy holds only in-frame clones and misses some; the assay was immunoSEQ multiplex PCR. This sample carries approximately 63,000 clones, around four fifths of them seen once, and the ten largest clones take roughly 1.5%. V gave up 4 bases and J gave up 9 bases, with 10 bases separating them. Germline-derived CDR1 and CDR2 are SGHDN and FVKESK. CDR3 length: 12 amino acids.

The TCR comes from a man between 65 and 85 years old with urothelial cancer. The rearrangement links TRBV14 to TRBJ2-1; D call uncertain. Sample: PBMCs, taken around atezolizumab (anti-PD-L1) treatment. CDR3 sequence reads: CASSRGFSEQFF. The CDR3 DNA sequence: TGTGCCAGCAGCCGAGGCTTCTCTGAGCAGTTCTTC.